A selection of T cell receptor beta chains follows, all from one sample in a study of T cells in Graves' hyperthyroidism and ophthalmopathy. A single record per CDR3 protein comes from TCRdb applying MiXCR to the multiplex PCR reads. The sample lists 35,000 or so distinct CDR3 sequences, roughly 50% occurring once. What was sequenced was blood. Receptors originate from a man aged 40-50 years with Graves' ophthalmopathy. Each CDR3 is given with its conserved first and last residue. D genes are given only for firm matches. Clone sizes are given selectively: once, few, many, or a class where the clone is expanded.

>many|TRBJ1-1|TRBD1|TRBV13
CASSLGQGRGEAFF
TGTGCCAGCAGCTTAGGACAGGGGAGGGGTGAAGCTTTCTTT
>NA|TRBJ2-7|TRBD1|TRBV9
CVSSVAGQGTYGQYF
TGTGTCAGCAGCGTAGCGGGACAGGGGACCTACGGGCAGTACTTC
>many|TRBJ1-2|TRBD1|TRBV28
CASTLGTGGVNYGYTF
TGTGCCAGCACCCTAGGGACAGGGGGCGTGAACTATGGCTACACCTTC
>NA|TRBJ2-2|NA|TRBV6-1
CASSVKQHTGEPFF
TGTGCCAGCAGTGTTAAACAGCACACCGGGGAGCCGTTTTTT
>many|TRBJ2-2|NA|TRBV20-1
CSARDKGNTGELFF
TGCAGTGCTAGAGATAAAGGGAACACCGGGGAGCTGTTTTTT
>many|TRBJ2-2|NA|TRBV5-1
CASSLAAANTGELFF
TGCGCCAGCAGCTTGGCAGCGGCGAACACCGGGGAGCTGTTTTTT
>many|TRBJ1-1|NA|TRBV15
CATSRVGTRGVAFF
TGTGCCACCAGCAGAGTGGGTACCCGGGGGGTTGCTTTCTTT
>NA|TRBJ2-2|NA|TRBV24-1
CATSDPGTATTGELFF
TGCGCCACCAGTGACCCCGGGACTGCGACCACCGGGGAGCTGTTTTTT
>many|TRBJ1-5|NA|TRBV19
CASSIFRGAGSNQPQHF
TGTGCCAGTAGTATCTTTAGGGGTGCGGGGAGCAATCAGCCCCAGCATTTT
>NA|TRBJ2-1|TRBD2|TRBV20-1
CSATAAGATYNEQFF
TGCAGTGCTACCGCAGCGGGGGCTACATACAATGAGCAGTTCTTC
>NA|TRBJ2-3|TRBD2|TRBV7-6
CASSPGLAGGRVITDTQYF
TGTGCCAGCAGCCCGGGACTAGCGGGGGGACGAGTTATCACAGATACGCAGTATTTT
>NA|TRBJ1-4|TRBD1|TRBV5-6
CASSLQGATGKLFF
TGTGCCAGCAGCTTACAGGGGGCCACCGGGAAACTGTTTTTT
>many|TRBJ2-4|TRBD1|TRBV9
CASSVGLGQGNIQYF
TGTGCCAGCAGCGTAGGCTTGGGACAGGGCAACATTCAGTACTTC